This TCR beta chain was sequenced in a study of CD8+ T cells in alopecia areata (dated by TCRdb to 2016 to 2019). At the level of the whole study: Treated patients were enrolled in an open-label pilot trial of oral tofacitinib, 5 to 10 mg twice daily, for moderate-to-severe alopecia areata. TCRbeta CDR3 regions were amplified by immunoSEQ multiplex PCR using 35 Vbeta forward and 13 Jbeta reverse primers. To study T cell clonal expansion in alopecia areata, the researchers applied high-throughput TCRbeta sequencing to both the C3H/HeJ mouse model and human patients. Scalp clonality was compared among normal scalp (n=4), patchy alopecia areata scalp (n=8), and alopecia totalis/universalis scalp (n=8). In treated patients, disease severity was measured using the SALT score, which gives the percentage of scalp surface area affected. Scalp tissue and sorted CD4+ and CD8+ peripheral blood T cells from patchy and totalis/universalis alopecia areata patients and from healthy controls were covered by human TCRbeta sequencing. Patients stayed on tofacitinib for 6 to 18 months and then had 6 months of follow-up off drug so that delayed response and recurrence could be assessed. RNA was extracted with the PAXgene miRNA kit for fixed scalp, the miRNeasy kit for PBMCs, and the RNeasy kit for mouse skin. Tofacitinib-treated patients had biopsies at baseline and at 4 and 24 weeks of treatment, with a later scalp biopsy in several patients.

What the research found in general, with its limitations: Scalp clonality and the number of expanded CD8+ clones among the top 100 scalp clones were significantly decreased by tofacitinib. Because the treated cohort was small and included a single nonresponder, larger studies are needed to assess links between baseline CD8+ expansion and response. Many expanded lesional clones persisted in scalp and blood during tofacitinib treatment, which may partly explain relapse after stopping treatment. Unlike mouse skin, which is dominated by gammadelta T cells, normal human skin has resident alphabeta T cells that are also sequenced, and this complicates analysis of the scalp TCR repertoire. Compared with normal scalp, lesional scalp had higher clonality and more expanded CD8+ clones, particularly in alopecia totalis/universalis, a pattern that suggests antigenic drive. Shared TCR sequences between patients were less evident than in mice, which may be partly attributable to HLA diversity in the patient population.

Reading the label with the study, this specimen's treatment or condition is: oral pan-JAK inhibitor, 5-10 mg twice daily. Peripheral blood and lesional scalp punch biopsies were obtained from patients with alopecia areata. PBMCs were separated by density centrifugation and stained for CD3, CD4 and CD8, after which CD4+ and CD8+ T cells were sorted on a FACSAria. On this clone itself: Its antigen remains undetermined. Base qualities are not at hand, and no much larger clone is one base apart.

Library preparation used the immunoSEQ multiplex PCR assay. To provide template for TCR sequencing, every sample had RNA extracted and reverse transcribed into cDNA. SuperScript III was used to make first-strand cDNA, primed with a 2:1 mix of oligo-dT and random hexamers. Amplification bias was assessed with a synthetic immune receptor repertoire, and residual bias was removed computationally. As for the original processing: After raw reads were preprocessed to remove errors, the CDR3 was defined following IMGT conventions as running from the conserved cysteine to phenylalanine. Clonality was calculated as 1 minus Shannon entropy normalized by log2 of the number of productive unique TCRs. CD4 or CD8 identity of scalp clones was inferred by cross-referencing scalp TCRbeta sequences with sorted blood CD4 and CD8 repertoires. TCRdb mirrors the immuneACCESS table, restricted to in-frame sequences. Some clones are absent from its copies; in checked studies, under half trace to an unresolved V gene, and the reason for the others is unknown. Clonal size and the V and J genes are those of that table, whereas D and trimming came from the DNA. This sample lists about 170,000 clones; less than 75% were detected once. Of the sample, roughly 16% is held by the ten largest clones.

Trimming takes 4 bases off V and 1 base off J; junction bases not matched to a gene: 9. From the cysteine through the phenylalanine, the CDR3 covers 16 amino acids. Only CDR3 DNA is held: 48 bases, read in frame from base 1. CDR1 MNHEY and CDR2 SVGAGI were looked up in the germline V gene. The chain is encoded by TRBV6-5 joined to TRBJ1-1, with 7 middle bases fitting TRBD1. The clonotype originates from a human donor with alopecia areata. The source material was CD4+ T cells sorted from blood, sampled at approximately week 55, from a patient treated with tofacitinib. CDR3 protein: CASSSGIGDRNTEAFF. The DNA sequence is as follows: TGTGCCAGCAGTTCAGGCATCGGGGACAGGAACACTGAAGCTTTCTTT.